This T cell receptor (beta chain) was identified in a study of T cell responses to AZD1222 COVID-19 vaccine. Study observations and caveats: Researchers took repertoire samples only after the peak T cell response had come.

Trimming left V 8 bases short and J 4 bases short, with 15 bases between. This CDR3 is built from 13 residues. In germline, CDR1 is WSHSY, CDR2 SAAADI. Only in-frame clones appear in the TCRdb table, and some are missing; sequencing was by immunoSEQ multiplex PCR. Seen here are 150,000 to 200,000 clones, over 85% observed once, and the top ten hold around 4%. Worth noting for this clone: What it recognizes is unknown.

This chain uses TRBV10-2 with TRBJ2-7, with D possibly TRBD2 on 6 matching bases. This TCR was recovered from an adult in good health. The source material was peripheral blood, sampled on day 0 of AZD1222 vaccination. CDR3 in DNA: TGCGCCAGCGGCCAGACTAGTATTTACGAGCAGTACTTC. Protein product: CASGQTSIYEQYF.